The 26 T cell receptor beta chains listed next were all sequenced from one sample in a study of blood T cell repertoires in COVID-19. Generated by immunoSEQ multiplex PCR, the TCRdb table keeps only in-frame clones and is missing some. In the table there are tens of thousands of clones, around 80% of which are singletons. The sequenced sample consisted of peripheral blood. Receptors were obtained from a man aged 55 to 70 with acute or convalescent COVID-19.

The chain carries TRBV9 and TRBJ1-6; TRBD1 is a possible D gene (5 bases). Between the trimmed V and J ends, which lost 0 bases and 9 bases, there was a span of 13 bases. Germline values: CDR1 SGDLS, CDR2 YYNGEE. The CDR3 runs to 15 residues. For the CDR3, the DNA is TGTGCCAGCAGCGTAGAGGCCGTAAGGGGTTCACCCCTCCACTTT. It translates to CASSVEAVRGSPLHF. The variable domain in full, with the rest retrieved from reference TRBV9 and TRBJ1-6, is DSGVTQTPKHLITATGQRVTLRCSPRSGDLSVYWYQQSLDQGLQFLIQYYNGEERAKGNILERFSAQQFPDLHSELNLSSLELGDSALYFCASSVEAVRGSPLHFGNGTRLTVT.

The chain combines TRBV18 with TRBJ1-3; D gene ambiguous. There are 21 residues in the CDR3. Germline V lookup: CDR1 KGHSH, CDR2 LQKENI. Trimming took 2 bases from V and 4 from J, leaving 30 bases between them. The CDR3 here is CASSPSRPSLGGSRSGNTIYF. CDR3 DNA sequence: TGTGCCAGCTCACCATCTCGTCCGTCCCTCGGAGGGTCACGGTCCGGAAACACCATATATTTT.

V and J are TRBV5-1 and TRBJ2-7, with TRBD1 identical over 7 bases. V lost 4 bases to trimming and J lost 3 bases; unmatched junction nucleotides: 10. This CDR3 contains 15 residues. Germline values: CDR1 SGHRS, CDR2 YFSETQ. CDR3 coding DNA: TGCGCCAGCAGCCCCCTAGGGGACAGCGACTACGAGCAGTACTTC. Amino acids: CASSPLGDSDYEQYF.

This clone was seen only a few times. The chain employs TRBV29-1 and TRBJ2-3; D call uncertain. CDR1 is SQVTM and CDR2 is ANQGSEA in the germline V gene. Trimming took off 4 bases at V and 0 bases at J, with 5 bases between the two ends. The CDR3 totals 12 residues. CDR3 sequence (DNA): TGCAGCGTTGGGCAGAGCACAGATACGCAGTATTTT. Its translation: CSVGQSTDTQYF.

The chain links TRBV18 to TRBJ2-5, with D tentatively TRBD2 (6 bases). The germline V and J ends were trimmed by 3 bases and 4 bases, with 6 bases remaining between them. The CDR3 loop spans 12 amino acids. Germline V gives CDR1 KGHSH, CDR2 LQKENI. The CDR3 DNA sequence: TGTGCCAGCTCACCTAGCGGAGAGACCCAGTACTTC. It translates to CASSPSGETQYF.

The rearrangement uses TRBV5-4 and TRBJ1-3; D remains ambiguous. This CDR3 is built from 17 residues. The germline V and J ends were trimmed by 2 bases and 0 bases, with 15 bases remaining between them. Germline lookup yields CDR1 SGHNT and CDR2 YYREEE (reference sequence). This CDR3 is CASSFRPTGSSGNTIYF. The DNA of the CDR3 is TGTGCCAGCAGCTTCAGACCGACGGGTTCCTCTGGAAACACCATATATTTT. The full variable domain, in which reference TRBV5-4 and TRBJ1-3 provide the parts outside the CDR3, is ETGVTQSPTHLIKTRGQQVTLRCSSQSGHNTVSWYQQALGQGPQFIFQYYREEENGRGNFPPRFSGLQFPNYSSELNVNALELDDSALYLCASSFRPTGSSGNTIYFGEGSWLTVV.

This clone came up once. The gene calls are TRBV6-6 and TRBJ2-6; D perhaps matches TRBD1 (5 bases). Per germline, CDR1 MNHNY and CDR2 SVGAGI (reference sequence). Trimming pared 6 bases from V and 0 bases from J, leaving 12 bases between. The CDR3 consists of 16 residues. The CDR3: CASRSRGSSGANVLTF. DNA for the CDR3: TGTGCCAGCAGGTCAAGGGGATCCTCTGGGGCCAACGTCCTGACTTTC.

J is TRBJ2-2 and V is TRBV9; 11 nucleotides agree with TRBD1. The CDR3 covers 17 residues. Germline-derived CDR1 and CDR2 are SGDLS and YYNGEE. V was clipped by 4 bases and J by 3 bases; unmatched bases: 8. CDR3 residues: CASSLTGTGGYTGELFF. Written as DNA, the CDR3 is TGTGCCAGCAGCCTAACCGGGACAGGGGGTTACACCGGGGAGCTGTTTTTT.

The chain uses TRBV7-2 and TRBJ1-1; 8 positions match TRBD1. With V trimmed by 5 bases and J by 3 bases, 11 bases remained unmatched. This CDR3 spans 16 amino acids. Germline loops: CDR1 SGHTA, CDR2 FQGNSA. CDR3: CASSLYRGELYTEAFF. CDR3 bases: TGTGCCAGCAGCCTCTACAGGGGGGAATTGTACACTGAAGCTTTCTTT.

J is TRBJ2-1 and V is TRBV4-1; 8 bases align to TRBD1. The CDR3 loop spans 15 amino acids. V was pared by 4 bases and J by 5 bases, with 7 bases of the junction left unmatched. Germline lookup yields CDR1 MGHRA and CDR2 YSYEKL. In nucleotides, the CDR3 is TGCGCCAGCAGCCCATGGACAGGGAAAGACAATGAGCAGTTCTTC. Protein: CASSPWTGKDNEQFF.

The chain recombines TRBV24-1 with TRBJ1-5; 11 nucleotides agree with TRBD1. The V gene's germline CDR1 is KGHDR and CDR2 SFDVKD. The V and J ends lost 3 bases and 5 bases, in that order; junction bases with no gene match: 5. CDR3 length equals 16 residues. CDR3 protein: CATSDRDRGEDQPQHF. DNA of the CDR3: TGTGCCACCAGTGATCGGGACAGGGGGGAGGATCAGCCCCAGCATTTT.

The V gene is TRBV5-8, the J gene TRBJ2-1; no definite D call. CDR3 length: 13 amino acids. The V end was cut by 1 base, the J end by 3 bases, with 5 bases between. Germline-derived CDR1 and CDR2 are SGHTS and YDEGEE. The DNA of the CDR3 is TGTGCCAGCAGCTTGTTTAGCTACAATGAGCAGTTCTTC. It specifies CASSLFSYNEQFF.

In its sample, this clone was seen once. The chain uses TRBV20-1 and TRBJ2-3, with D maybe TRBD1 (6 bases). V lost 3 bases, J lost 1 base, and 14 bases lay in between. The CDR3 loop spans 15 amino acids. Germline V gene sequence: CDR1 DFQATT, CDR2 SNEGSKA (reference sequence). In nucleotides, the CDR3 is TGCAGTGCTAGTGGGCCGGACAGACGCACAGATACGCAGTATTTT. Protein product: CSASGPDRRTDTQYF.

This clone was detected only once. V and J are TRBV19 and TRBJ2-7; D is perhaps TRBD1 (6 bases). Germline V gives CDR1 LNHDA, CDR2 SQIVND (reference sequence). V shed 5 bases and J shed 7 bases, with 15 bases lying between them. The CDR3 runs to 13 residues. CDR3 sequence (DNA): TGTGCCAGTAGTCTTCCGACAGGCCGGGAGCAGTACTTC. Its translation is CASSLPTGREQYF.

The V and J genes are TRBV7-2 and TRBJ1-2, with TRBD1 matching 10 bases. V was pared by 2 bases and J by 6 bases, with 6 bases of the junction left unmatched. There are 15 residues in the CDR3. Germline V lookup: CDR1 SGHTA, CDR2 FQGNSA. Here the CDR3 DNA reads TGTGCCAGCAGCTTACGACAGGGGGCAACGAATGGCTACACCTTC. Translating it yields CASSLRQGATNGYTF. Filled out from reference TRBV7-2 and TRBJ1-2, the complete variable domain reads GAGVSQSPSNKVTEKGKDVELRCDPISGHTALYWYRQSLGQGLEFLIYFQGNSAPDKSGLPSDRFSAERTGGSVSTLTIQRTQQEDSAVYLCASSLRQGATNGYTFGSGTRLTVV.

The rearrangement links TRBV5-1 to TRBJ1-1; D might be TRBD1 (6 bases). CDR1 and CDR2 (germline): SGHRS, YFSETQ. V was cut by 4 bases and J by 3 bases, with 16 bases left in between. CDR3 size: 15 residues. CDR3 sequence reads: CASSIQGSRDTEAFF. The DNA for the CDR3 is TGCGCCAGCAGCATACAGGGTTCGAGGGACACTGAAGCTTTCTTT.

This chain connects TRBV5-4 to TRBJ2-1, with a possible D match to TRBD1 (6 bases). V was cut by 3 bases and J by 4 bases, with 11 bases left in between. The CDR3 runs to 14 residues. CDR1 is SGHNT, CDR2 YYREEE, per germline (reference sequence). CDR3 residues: CASSSGQQYNEQFF. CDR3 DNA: TGTGCCAGCAGCTCCGGACAGCAATACAATGAGCAGTTCTTC.

CDR3 residues: CATSEGTGAYEQYF. CDR3 sequence (DNA): TGTGCCACCAGTGAGGGGACAGGGGCCTACGAGCAGTACTTC. The V and J genes are TRBV24-1 and TRBJ2-7, with 10 positions matching TRBD1. V trimming: 4 bases; J trimming: 2 bases; junction bases outside the gene matches: 1. CDR3 length: 14 residues. Germline loops: CDR1 KGHDR, CDR2 SFDVKD.

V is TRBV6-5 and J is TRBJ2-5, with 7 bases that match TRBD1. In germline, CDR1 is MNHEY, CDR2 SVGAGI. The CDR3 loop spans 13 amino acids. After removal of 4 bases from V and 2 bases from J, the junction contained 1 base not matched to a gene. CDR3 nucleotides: TGTGCCAGCAGTTTCAGGGGGCAAGAGACCCAGTACTTC. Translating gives CASSFRGQETQYF.

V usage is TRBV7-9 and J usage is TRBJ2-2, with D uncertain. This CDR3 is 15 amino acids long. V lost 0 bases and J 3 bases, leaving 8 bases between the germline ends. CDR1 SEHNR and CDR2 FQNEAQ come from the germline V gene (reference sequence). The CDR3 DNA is TGTGCCAGCAGCTTAGCGCCCGACTACACCGGGGAGCTGTTTTTT. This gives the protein CASSLAPDYTGELFF.

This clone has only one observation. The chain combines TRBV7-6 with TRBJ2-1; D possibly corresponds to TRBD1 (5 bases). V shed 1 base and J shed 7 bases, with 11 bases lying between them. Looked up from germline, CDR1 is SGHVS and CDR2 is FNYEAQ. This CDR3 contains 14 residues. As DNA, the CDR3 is TGTGCCAGCAGCTTAGAGGGGTCAGGGAATGAGCAGTTCTTC. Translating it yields CASSLEGSGNEQFF.

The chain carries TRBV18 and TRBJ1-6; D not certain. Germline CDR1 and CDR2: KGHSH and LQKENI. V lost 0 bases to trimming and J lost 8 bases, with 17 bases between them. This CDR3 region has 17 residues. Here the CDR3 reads CASSPPGGRVGYSPLHF. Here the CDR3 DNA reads TGTGCCAGCTCACCACCCGGCGGGAGGGTGGGTTATTCACCCCTCCACTTT.

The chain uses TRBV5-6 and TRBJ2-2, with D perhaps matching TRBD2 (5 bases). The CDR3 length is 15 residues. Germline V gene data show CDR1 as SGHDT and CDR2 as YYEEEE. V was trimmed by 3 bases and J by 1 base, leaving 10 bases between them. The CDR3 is CASSSFRGNTGELFF. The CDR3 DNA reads TGTGCCAGCAGCTCCTTTCGGGGGAACACCGGGGAGCTGTTTTTT. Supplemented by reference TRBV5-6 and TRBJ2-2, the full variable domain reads DAGVTQSPTHLIKTRGQQVTLRCSPKSGHDTVSWYQQALGQGPQFIFQYYEEEERQRGNFPDRFSGHQFPNYSSELNVNALLLGDSALYLCASSSFRGNTGELFFGEGSRLTVL.

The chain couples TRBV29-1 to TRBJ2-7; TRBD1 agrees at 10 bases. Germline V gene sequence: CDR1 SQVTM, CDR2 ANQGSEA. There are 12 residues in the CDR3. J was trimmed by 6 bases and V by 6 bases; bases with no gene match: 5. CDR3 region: CSVRRQGAEQYF. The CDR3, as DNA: TGCAGCGTCCGCCGACAGGGGGCCGAGCAGTACTTC.

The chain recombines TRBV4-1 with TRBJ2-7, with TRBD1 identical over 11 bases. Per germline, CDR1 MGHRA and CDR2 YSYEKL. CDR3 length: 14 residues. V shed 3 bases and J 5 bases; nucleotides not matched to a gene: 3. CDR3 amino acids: CASSHWTGGDEQYF. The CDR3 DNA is TGCGCCAGCAGCCATTGGACAGGGGGCGACGAGCAGTACTTC.

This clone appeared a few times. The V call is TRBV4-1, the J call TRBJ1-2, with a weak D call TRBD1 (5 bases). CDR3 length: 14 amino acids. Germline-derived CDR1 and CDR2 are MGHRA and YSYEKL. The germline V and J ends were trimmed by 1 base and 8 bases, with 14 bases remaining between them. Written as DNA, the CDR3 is TGCGCCAGCAGCCAAGGGTGGCAGGGTGGAGGCTACACCTTC. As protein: CASSQGWQGGGYTF.